This paragraph covers one T cell receptor (beta chain) sequence. In the authors' methods: It was from reference gene primer amplification that nucleated cell counts were estimated. Method: immunoSEQ multiplex PCR; TCRdb's copy keeps in-frame clones and lacks some. V, J and clone size are taken as reported in that table, and D and trimming were inferred from the DNA itself. The sample consists of about 65,000 clones, under 95% of them appearing once. The record originates from a study of blood T cell repertoires in COVID-19. Turning to the study itself: The United States, Italy and Spain were the sources of the acute and convalescent COVID-19 samples. Nucleic acid was either cDNA or gDNA, and it came from T cells, B-cell-depleted T cells, or PBMCs.

Germline values: CDR1 LGHDT, CDR2 YNNKEL (reference sequence). V dropped 3 bases and J dropped 1 base, with 6 bases sitting between them. This CDR3 comprises 13 residues. The sequencing sample was made of peripheral blood. This TCR came from a man in his sixties or seventies with active COVID-19. V usage is TRBV3-1 (or the pseudogene TRBV3-2) and J usage is TRBJ1-2; D uncertain. CDR3 sequence: CASSQRVNYGYTF. CDR3 nucleotides: TGTGCCAGCAGCCAGAGAGTTAACTATGGCTACACCTTC.